This entry features one TCR beta chain sequence. The antigen is undetermined. Per germline, CDR1 SNHLY and CDR2 FYNNEI. Losses at the gene ends were 4 bases for V and 3 bases for J; bases not matched to a gene: 0. CDR3 size: 12 residues. The entry originates in a study of PD-1 blockade in classical Hodgkin lymphoma. Overall study context: The patients were dosed with nivolumab 3 mg/kg, infused intravenously every 2 weeks. Study-wide points: Those achieving complete response showed baseline diversity like newly diagnosed patients. No one has yet defined what causes the repertoire differences, which may be disease activity or prior therapy.

After autologous stem cell transplantation all patients relapsed, and prior brentuximab vedotin exposure differed between cohorts. Repertoires were generated with immunoSEQ multiplex PCR, while TCRdb's copy carries only in-frame clones and drops some. The sample has 8,500 to 14,000 clones; approximately 82% are singletons. This TCR was sampled from a human donor with classical Hodgkin lymphoma. The rearrangement joins TRBV2 to TRBJ2-7; 7 bases are shared with TRBD1. The material sequenced was peripheral blood mononuclear cells (PBMCs), taken before the second cycle of nivolumab. The CDR3 reads CASSGQGYEQYF. CDR3 in DNA: TGTGCCAGCAGTGGACAGGGCTACGAGCAGTACTTC.